Below, one T cell receptor beta chain is given with its context. There is no known antigen for this receptor. Base quality data are lacking; no much larger clone is found one base away. V is pruned by 3 bases and J by 2 bases, leaving 3 bases of the junction without a gene match. Reading the germline V gene gives CDR1 SGDLS and CDR2 YYNGEE. From the cysteine up to the phenylalanine, the CDR3 has a length of 15 residues. Just CDR3 DNA is preserved here, 45 bases in frame from base 1. The sample originates from a study of CD8 T cells in Susac syndrome (dated by TCRdb to between 2018 and 2021). Some background on the complete study: Repertoire sequencing was used to test whether CD8+ T cell activation and differentiation in Susac syndrome was antigen driven. The clonality of the CD8+ T cell repertoire was compared across about a dozen healthy donors, about 14 Susac syndrome patients and around 16 multiple sclerosis patients.

Peripheral blood CD8+ and CD4+ T cells from healthy donors, Susac syndrome patients and multiple sclerosis patients were profiled by high-throughput TCR beta sequencing. Healthy donors were age- and sex-matched controls. Bulk CD8+ and CD4+ T cells were purified by magnetic negative isolation, while CD8+ TEMRA cells were enriched using FACS. Blood was drawn into EDTA tubes, processed within 24 hours, and PBMCs were isolated by density gradient centrifugation. PBMCs destined for TCR sequencing were cryopreserved in liquid nitrogen and later thawed in a 37 °C water bath. The sorted or isolated CD4+, CD8+ and CD8+ TEMRA cells had a purity of 90% or higher. Overall results and qualifications from the work: The number of individuals in the TCR sequencing and HLA analysis was acknowledged as relatively small.

RNA was extracted using the RNeasy kit, and about 0.45 to 1 ug of the RNA was reverse transcribed with random hexamers. TCR beta CDR3 regions were amplified with the immunoSEQ multiplex PCR assay covering 54 Vbeta and 13 Jbeta segments. PCR amplification bias was corrected by using a synthetic template baseline for primer optimization and computational correction. The authors processed their data as follows. Only productive sequences were kept, with reads annotated to V, D and J genes according to IMGT and analyzed in immunoSEQ Analyzer. Clonality was computed as one minus Shannon entropy normalized by log2 of the number of productive unique sequences. Public and private clones were assessed among the 100 most prevalent clones of each patient and control. Clones were defined as Susac-specific if absent from the healthy and MS cohorts, from 1052 published viral clones and from other ImmuneACCESS disease sequences. TCRdb reanalyzed the raw reads on its own, using fastp at Q25 for trimming and MiXCR for clone calling, and kept in-frame beta chains. One record per CDR3 amino acid sequence lists the most common genes and DNA. The V and J calls were determined by TCRdb, not by the authors. Here the sample has about 140,000 distinct CDR3 sequences; 94% occur a single time. Approximately 0.25% of the sample is held by the ten biggest clonotypes.

The sequencing sample was made of CD8+ T cells from PBMCs. The V and J segments used are TRBV9 and TRBJ2-7, and TRBD2 matches 12 of the central bases. The receptor comes from a human donor in good health. The CDR3 sequence is CASSEASGRAYEQYF. The bases are TGTGCCAGCAGCGAGGCTAGCGGGAGGGCCTACGAGCAGTACTTC.